Listed below are T cell receptor beta chains from one sample, sequenced in a study of PD-L1 blockade in urothelial cancer. Profiling relied on immunoSEQ multiplex PCR, and the TCRdb table lists in-frame clones only, not all of them. The sample contains tens of thousands of clones, 75% to 90% of which appear only once. The source material was PBMCs, sampled around atezolizumab (anti-PD-L1) treatment. The source of these receptors is a man aged 60-69 years with urothelial cancer. CDR3s include the opening cysteine and the closing phenylalanine or tryptophan. The order of the fields is clone size, V gene, J gene, D gene, CDR3 DNA, CDR3 protein. D genes are given only for firm matches. Expanded clones are given a class, and other clones once, few, many or no size at all.

size: .
V: TRBV5-1
J: TRBJ1-2
D: .
DNA: TGCGCCAGCAGCTTGGGGGAGTCTAACTATGGCTACACCTTC
CDR3: CASSLGESNYGYTF

size: .
V: TRBV5-4
J: TRBJ2-3
D: .
DNA: TGTGCCAGCAGCTGGGCGGGAAGCGCCCGTGGCACAGATACGCAGTATTTT
CDR3: CASSWAGSARGTDTQYF

size: .
V: TRBV5-1
J: TRBJ2-2
D: TRBD1
DNA: TGCGCCAGCAGCGAAGGGACAGGGAACACCGGGGAGCTGTTTTTT
CDR3: CASSEGTGNTGELFF

size: .
V: TRBV19
J: TRBJ2-5
D: TRBD2
DNA: TGTGCCAGTAGTAGGACTAGCGGATACCAAGAGACCCAGTACTTC
CDR3: CASSRTSGYQETQYF

size: .
V: TRBV15
J: TRBJ2-7
D: TRBD1
DNA: TGTGCCACCAGCACCTTCTCCCCTTCGGGGGACAGGGTATACGAGCAGTACTTC
CDR3: CATSTFSPSGDRVYEQYF

size: .
V: TRBV30
J: TRBJ2-1
D: .
DNA: TGTGCCTGGAGTGTACTTGATACAGCTCATGAGCAGTTCTTC
CDR3: CAWSVLDTAHEQFF

size: .
V: TRBV5-1
J: TRBJ2-5
D: TRBD1
DNA: TGCGCCAGCAGCTTTAGCGTGGACAGGGGGAAACGGGACTTC
CDR3: CASSFSVDRGKRDF

size: .
V: TRBV5-6
J: TRBJ2-2
D: .
DNA: TGTGCCAGCAGCTGGGAGCGGGACACCGGGGAGCTGTTTTTT
CDR3: CASSWERDTGELFF

size: .
V: TRBV6-5
J: TRBJ1-5
D: .
DNA: TGTGCCAGCAGTTACTCAGCCGGGGTCAATCAGCCCCAGCATTTT
CDR3: CASSYSAGVNQPQHF

size: .
V: TRBV11-2
J: TRBJ2-2
D: TRBD2
DNA: TGTGCCAGCACTCAAGCTAGCGGGGGTATCTACACCGGGGAGCTGTTTTTT
CDR3: CASTQASGGIYTGELFF

size: once
V: TRBV30
J: TRBJ1-2
D: .
DNA: TGTGCCTGGAGTCATCAGGTTGACTATGGCTACACCTTC
CDR3: CAWSHQVDYGYTF

size: .
V: TRBV5-1
J: TRBJ2-3
D: .
DNA: TGCGCCAGCAGGCCCCGGGGGACTAGCACAGATACGCAGTATTTT
CDR3: CASRPRGTSTDTQYF

size: once
V: TRBV27
J: TRBJ1-1
D: .
DNA: TGTGCCAGCAGGGGAGGACTGATCACTGAAGCTTTCTTT
CDR3: CASRGGLITEAFF

size: .
V: TRBV5-4
J: TRBJ1-3
D: TRBD1
DNA: TGTGCCAGCAGCTTGGTACAGGGGACGACAAACACCATATATTTT
CDR3: CASSLVQGTTNTIYF

size: .
V: TRBV6-5
J: TRBJ2-3
D: .
DNA: TGTGCCAGCAGTTACGGACCAGGGACTAGCACAGATACGCAGTATTTT
CDR3: CASSYGPGTSTDTQYF

size: .
V: TRBV19
J: TRBJ2-2
D: TRBD2
DNA: TGTGCCAGTAGTGTACTAGCGGGGGGGTACACCGGGGAGCTGTTTTTT
CDR3: CASSVLAGGYTGELFF

size: .
V: TRBV11-3
J: TRBJ1-2
D: TRBD1
DNA: TGTGCCAGCAGTGCTTCCGATACACAGGGGGCTAGGGGTGGCTACACCTTC
CDR3: CASSASDTQGARGGYTF

size: .
V: TRBV5-1
J: TRBJ1-1
D: TRBD1
DNA: TGCGCCAGCAGCATAAGGGGGCCTGATGAAGCTTTCTTT
CDR3: CASSIRGPDEAFF

size: few
V: TRBV30
J: TRBJ2-2
D: .
DNA: TGTGCCTGTGCCCCGGAGGGGGCGAGCACCGGGGAGCTGTTTTTT
CDR3: CACAPEGASTGELFF

size: .
V: TRBV19
J: TRBJ2-3
D: .
DNA: TGTGCCAGCAGGGATTTTAGGACAGATACGCAGTATTTT
CDR3: CASRDFRTDTQYF

size: .
V: TRBV11-2
J: TRBJ1-2
D: TRBD1
DNA: TGTGCCAGCAGCCACTCAGGGGGCGGCTACACCTTC
CDR3: CASSHSGGGYTF

size: .
V: TRBV7-9
J: TRBJ2-2
D: TRBD2
DNA: TGTGCCAGCAGCTTAGATCAGCGGGGGCCCGGGGAGCTGTTTTTT
CDR3: CASSLDQRGPGELFF

size: few
V: TRBV19
J: TRBJ2-1
D: TRBD2
DNA: TGTGCCAGTCACAAGGGGACTAGCGGGTCGAGCTCCTACAATGAGCAGTTCTTC
CDR3: CASHKGTSGSSSYNEQFF

size: .
V: TRBV19
J: TRBJ2-7
D: .
DNA: .
CDR3: CASRGISVPVEGQGATYEQYF

size: .
V: TRBV5-8
J: TRBJ2-7
D: .
DNA: TGTGCCAGCAGCCGCGGTTCGGGTTACTCCTACGAGCAGTACTTC
CDR3: CASSRGSGYSYEQYF

size: .
V: TRBV4-3
J: TRBJ1-2
D: .
DNA: TGCGCCAGCAGCCAAGATTCCAGGGCTGCGGGAGGCTACACCTTC
CDR3: CASSQDSRAAGGYTF

size: .
V: TRBV19
J: TRBJ2-5
D: TRBD1
DNA: TGTGCCAGTAGTACTGGGACAGCCCAAGAGACCCAGTACTTC
CDR3: CASSTGTAQETQYF

size: .
V: TRBV5-4
J: TRBJ2-3
D: TRBD2
DNA: TGTGCCAGCAGCCGACTTATGGGGAGGGACACAGATACGCAGTATTTT
CDR3: CASSRLMGRDTDTQYF

size: .
V: TRBV6-1
J: TRBJ2-1
D: .
DNA: TGTGCCAGCAGAACAGATTACAATGAGCAGTTCTTC
CDR3: CASRTDYNEQFF

size: many
V: TRBV5-1
J: TRBJ2-1
D: .
DNA: TGCGCCAGCAGCTTAGGGGTCTCCTACAATGAGCAGTTCTTC
CDR3: CASSLGVSYNEQFF

size: .
V: TRBV2
J: TRBJ1-2
D: TRBD1
DNA: TGTGCCAGCAGTGAAGCATCGGGACAGAGGTATGGCTACACCTTC
CDR3: CASSEASGQRYGYTF

size: .
V: TRBV19
J: TRBJ2-3
D: TRBD1
DNA: TGTGCCAGTAGTTTCCTATCGCACAGGGGCGACACAGATACGCAGTATTTT
CDR3: CASSFLSHRGDTDTQYF

size: few
V: TRBV18
J: TRBJ1-2
D: TRBD1
DNA: TGTGCCAGCTCACCACTGATGACAGGGGATAACTATGGCTACACCTTC
CDR3: CASSPLMTGDNYGYTF

size: .
V: TRBV11-2
J: TRBJ1-1
D: .
DNA: TGTGCCAGCAGCTTAGGAGAGAACACTGAAGCTTTCTTT
CDR3: CASSLGENTEAFF

size: .
V: TRBV9
J: TRBJ1-2
D: .
DNA: TGTGCCAGCACTGTCAGGTTCGATGATGGCTACACCTTC
CDR3: CASTVRFDDGYTF

size: .
V: TRBV19
J: TRBJ2-2
D: .
DNA: TGTGCCAGTAGTATCGAAACAGGTTCCGGGGAGCTGTTTTTT
CDR3: CASSIETGSGELFF

size: .
V: TRBV4-1
J: TRBJ2-3
D: TRBD2
DNA: TGCGCCAGCAGCCAGTCACTAGCGGGGGGCCGTACGCAGTATTTT
CDR3: CASSQSLAGGRTQYF

size: .
V: TRBV6-1
J: TRBJ1-3
D: TRBD1
DNA: TGTGCCAGCAGTGAAACTTGGACAGGGGCTGGAAACACCATATATTTT
CDR3: CASSETWTGAGNTIYF

size: .
V: TRBV19
J: TRBJ1-2
D: TRBD1
DNA: TGTGCCAGCACGAGGGACAGGAGGAACTATGGCTACACCTTC
CDR3: CASTRDRRNYGYTF

size: once
V: TRBV6-5
J: TRBJ1-3
D: .
DNA: TGTGCCAGCAGTTATACGAGTCTCTCTGGAAACACCATATATTTT
CDR3: CASSYTSLSGNTIYF

size: .
V: TRBV19
J: TRBJ2-7
D: .
DNA: TGTGCCAGTAGTATTGGGGCAGGGGCGGGCGACGAGCAGTACTTC
CDR3: CASSIGAGAGDEQYF

size: .
V: TRBV2
J: TRBJ2-1
D: TRBD2
DNA: TGTGCCAGCAGTGAAGGTACCAACCGACTAGCGGGGAAGAATGAGCAGTTCTTC
CDR3: CASSEGTNRLAGKNEQFF

size: .
V: TRBV15
J: TRBJ2-7
D: TRBD1
DNA: TGTGCCACCAGCAGATCCCCGGGACAGGGGGCTTACGAGCAGTACTTC
CDR3: CATSRSPGQGAYEQYF

size: few
V: TRBV25-1
J: TRBJ1-6
D: .
DNA: TGTGCCAGCAGCCTCCACGGGAGACAGAATAATTCACCCCTCCACTTT
CDR3: CASSLHGRQNNSPLHF

size: .
V: TRBV19
J: TRBJ1-5
D: .
DNA: TGTGCCAGTAGTAGAGGACACCTTAGCAATCAGCCCCAGCATTTT
CDR3: CASSRGHLSNQPQHF

size: .
V: TRBV28
J: TRBJ2-3
D: TRBD2
DNA: TGTGCCAGCAGTTATAGCGGGGGGGCCCCGGATACGCAGTATTTT
CDR3: CASSYSGGAPDTQYF

size: few
V: TRBV30
J: TRBJ2-5
D: TRBD2
DNA: TGTGCCTGGAGTGTAAAACTAGCGGGGAGAGAGACCCAGTACTTC
CDR3: CAWSVKLAGRETQYF

size: .
V: TRBV28
J: TRBJ2-1
D: TRBD1
DNA: TGTGCCAGCAGCTTGAGTGATGCCCGGGACAGCAAATCCAATGAGCAGTTCTTC
CDR3: CASSLSDARDSKSNEQFF

size: .
V: TRBV30
J: TRBJ2-1
D: .
DNA: TGTGCCTGGAGTTTCGACAATGAGCAGTTCTTC
CDR3: CAWSFDNEQFF

size: once
V: TRBV28
J: TRBJ1-2
D: TRBD1
DNA: TGTGCCAGCAGTTTAGGGACAGGGGGCGACTATGGCTACACCTTC
CDR3: CASSLGTGGDYGYTF

size: .
V: TRBV11-2
J: TRBJ1-2
D: .
DNA: TGTGCCAGCAGCTTGGCGAGGACTAACTATGGCTACACCTTC
CDR3: CASSLARTNYGYTF

size: .
V: TRBV5-1
J: TRBJ2-5
D: .
DNA: TGCGCCAGCAGCTTGAGGGGGTCAGGGACGGAGACCCAGTACTTC
CDR3: CASSLRGSGTETQYF